Below are 28 T cell receptor beta chains sequenced from a single sample in a study of control samples from healthy donors and cancer patients. Measured with immunoSEQ multiplex PCR; TCRdb has only the in-frame clones, and not every one. Among roughly 40,000 clones, approximately 87% were seen once, and the ten largest hold approximately 50%. The source material was blood. These receptors came from a man between 60 and 75 years old in good health.

This chain connects TRBV27 to TRBJ1-2; 7 bases agree with TRBD1. J lost 10 bases, V lost 6 bases, and 14 bases had no gene match. Germline-derived CDR1 and CDR2 are MNHEY and SMNVEV (reference sequence). This CDR3 is built from 14 residues. The DNA for the CDR3 is TGTGCCAGCAGATTTATGGACAGGACTTCTGCCTACACCTTC. Translation: CASRFMDRTSAYTF.

The chain has TRBV5-4 and TRBJ2-2, with TRBD2 matching over 9 bases. CDR1 is SGHNT and CDR2 is YYREEE in the germline V gene (reference sequence). V lost 4 bases to trimming and J lost 4 bases; unmatched junction nucleotides: 11. The CDR3 extends over 17 amino acids. CDR3 region: CASSTPRGGRATGELFF. DNA of the CDR3: TGTGCCAGCAGCACTCCTAGGGGCGGGAGGGCCACCGGGGAGCTGTTTTTT. The full variable domain, rest sourced from reference TRBV5-4 and TRBJ2-2, is ETGVTQSPTHLIKTRGQQVTLRCSSQSGHNTVSWYQQALGQGPQFIFQYYREEENGRGNFPPRFSGLQFPNYSSELNVNALELDDSALYLCASSTPRGGRATGELFFGEGSRLTVL.

The chain joins TRBV29-1 to TRBJ1-2, with D possibly being TRBD1 (5 bases). The CDR3 sequence is 13 residues long. The V gene's germline CDR1 is SQVTM and CDR2 ANQGSEA. V lost 7 bases, J lost 3 bases, and 15 bases lay in between. The CDR3 region is CSGRAGTDYGYTF. The DNA of the CDR3 is TGCAGCGGCAGAGCCGGGACGGACTATGGCTACACCTTC.

V gene TRBV6-6 combines with J gene TRBJ1-5; 9 nucleotides agree with TRBD1. Germline CDR1 reads MNHNY; CDR2 reads SVGAGI (reference sequence). The CDR3 runs 14 residues. Trimming removed 5 bases from V and 6 bases from J; junction bases left unmatched: 5. Here the CDR3 reads CASSRRTGVQPQHF. Here the CDR3 DNA reads TGTGCCAGCAGTCGGAGGACAGGGGTTCAGCCCCAGCATTTT.

The gene calls are TRBV7-2 and TRBJ1-2; D unclear. This CDR3 region has 13 residues. CDR1 is SGHTA and CDR2 is FQGNSA in the germline V gene. The V gene lost 1 base and the J gene lost 8 bases, with 11 bases spanning the gap. The CDR3 protein is CASSLGNQAGYTF. The CDR3, as DNA: TGTGCCAGCAGCTTAGGAAACCAGGCCGGCTACACCTTC.

The chain recombines TRBV14 with TRBJ1-3; D ambiguous. CDR1 and CDR2 from the germline V gene are SGHDN and FVKESK. CDR3 length: 15 amino acids. V was shortened by 4 bases and J by 0 bases, with 10 bases between the two germline ends. The CDR3 region is CASSPHLLSGNTIYF. The CDR3 region has the DNA TGTGCCAGCAGCCCACATCTACTCTCTGGAAACACCATATATTTT.

This rearrangement joins TRBV5-1 to TRBJ1-2, with D maybe TRBD1 (6 bases). Germline CDR1 SGHRS, CDR2 YFSETQ. CDR3 length: 14 residues. V was shortened by 4 bases and J by 4 bases, with 14 bases between the two germline ends. CDR3 coding DNA: TGCGCCAGCAGCGCCCTAGGACAGAGCTATGGCTACACCTTC. As protein: CASSALGQSYGYTF. The whole variable domain, filled in from reference TRBV5-1 and TRBJ1-2, reads KAGVTQTPRYLIKTRGQQVTLSCSPISGHRSVSWYQQTPGQGLQFLFEYFSETQRNKGNFPGRFSGRQFSNSRSEMNVSTLELGDSALYLCASSALGQSYGYTFGSGTRLTVV.

CDR3 coding DNA: TGTGCCAGTAGTTGGGCAGGGAGGGTGAACACTGAAGCTTTCTTT. Residues: CASSWAGRVNTEAFF. This chain links TRBV19 with TRBJ1-1, with a possible D match to TRBD1 (5 bases). The CDR3 is made up of 15 amino acids. Per germline, CDR1 LNHDA and CDR2 SQIVND (reference sequence). V gave up 5 bases and J gave up 0 bases, with 13 bases separating them.

This CDR3 reads CASSPTVENYGYTF. CDR3 nucleotide sequence: TGTGCCAGCAGCCCAACGGTCGAAAACTATGGCTACACCTTC. The rearrangement links TRBV9 to TRBJ1-2; D is ambiguous. The CDR3 runs 14 residues. The germline V gene has CDR1 SGDLS and CDR2 YYNGEE. Trimming took off 4 bases at V and 2 bases at J, with 12 bases between the two ends.

The chain combines TRBV7-2 with TRBJ1-1; no firm D call. The V gene's germline CDR1 is SGHTA and CDR2 FQGNSA. The CDR3 length is 14 residues. V was shortened by 5 bases and J by 4 bases, with 14 bases between the two germline ends. In nucleotides, the CDR3 is TGTGCCAGCAGCCTACGAGAAGAGGGCACTGAAGCTTTCTTT. This sequence encodes CASSLREEGTEAFF.

The chain links TRBV19 to TRBJ2-2, with 7 nucleotides matching TRBD2. Per germline, CDR1 LNHDA and CDR2 SQIVND (reference sequence). Trimming took 5 bases from V and 2 from J; bases not matched to a gene: 11. This CDR3 has 17 amino acids. CDR3 coding DNA: TGTGCCAGTAGTTCACAAGCGGGATGGGGTAACACCGGGGAGCTGTTTTTT. This gives the protein CASSSQAGWGNTGELFF.

V is TRBV4-2 and J is TRBJ2-3; TRBD1 is a possible D gene (5 bases). This CDR3 contains 16 residues. CDR1 is LGHNA, CDR2 YNFKEQ, per germline. The V end lost 4 bases, the J end lost 2 bases, and 16 bases lay between the germline ends. This CDR3 is CASSPYSRDFTDTQYF. In DNA form, the CDR3 reads TGTGCCAGCAGCCCCTATTCCAGGGATTTCACAGATACGCAGTATTTT.

The chain links TRBV14 to TRBJ2-3; the match to TRBD2 covers 8 bases. Germline assignment: CDR1 SGHDN and CDR2 FVKESK. J was trimmed by 1 base and V by 7 bases; bases with no gene match: 10. This CDR3 is built from 16 residues. This CDR3 reads CASMIRGGPRTDTQYF. The CDR3 DNA reads TGTGCCAGCATGATCCGCGGGGGGCCGCGCACAGATACGCAGTATTTT. The variable domain in full, with the rest retrieved from reference TRBV14 and TRBJ2-3, is EAGVTQFPSHSVIEKGQTVTLRCDPISGHDNLYWYRRVMGKEIKFLLHFVKESKQDESGMPNNRFLAERTGGTYSTLKVQPAELEDSGVYFCASMIRGGPRTDTQYFGPGTRLTVL.

The V and J genes are TRBV27 and TRBJ1-6; 8 bases map to TRBD1. The V segment lost 5 bases and the J segment 8 bases; nucleotides outside the gene matches: 14. CDR1 and CDR2 (germline): MNHEY, SMNVEV (reference sequence). This CDR3 has 17 residues. DNA of the CDR3: TGTGCCAGCAGTAGAGGGACAGGACGCACGACGGATTCACCCCTCCACTTT. Translated: CASSRGTGRTTDSPLHF.

The chain combines TRBV28 with TRBJ1-3; D might be TRBD1 (6 bases). The CDR3 has 15 residues. CDR1 and CDR2 from the germline V gene are MDHEN and SYDVKM. V was shortened by 4 bases and J by 4 bases, with 14 bases between the two germline ends. The DNA of the CDR3 is TGTGCCAGCAGTTCTCCGGGGGGGCTGGGAAACACCATATATTTT. Protein: CASSSPGGLGNTIYF.

The V call is TRBV28, the J call TRBJ2-5, with 8 positions matching TRBD1. Germline lookup yields CDR1 MDHEN and CDR2 SYDVKM. The CDR3 is 15 residues long. V shed 5 bases and J 2 bases; nucleotides not matched to a gene: 7. This chain's CDR3 is CASSKPGQAQETQYF. The CDR3 nucleotides read TGTGCCAGCAGTAAACCGGGACAGGCTCAAGAGACCCAGTACTTC.

The chain links TRBV6-6 to TRBJ1-5, with TRBD1 as a possible D gene (5 bases). Germline CDR1 and CDR2: MNHNY and SVGAGI (reference sequence). This CDR3 contains 15 residues. V was shortened by 8 bases and J by 0 bases, with 14 bases between the two germline ends. The CDR3 here is CASARDQNSNQPQHF. The CDR3 DNA is TGTGCCAGCGCCCGGGACCAAAATAGCAATCAGCCCCAGCATTTT.

The rearrangement links TRBV6-5 to TRBJ1-3; the D gene is possibly TRBD1 (5 bases). Germline CDR1 reads MNHEY; CDR2 reads SVGAGI. V was cut by 11 bases and J by 2 bases, with 19 bases left in between. The CDR3 is made up of 15 amino acids. DNA for the CDR3: TGTGCCGGAGGCTCAGGGTTGCTTGCTGGAAACACCATATATTTT. It translates to CAGGSGLLAGNTIYF.

The chain employs TRBV28 and TRBJ2-7; D gene unclear. V gave up 8 bases and J gave up 1 base, with 6 bases separating them. The CDR3 consists of 11 residues. CDR1 is MDHEN and CDR2 is SYDVKM in the germline V gene. CDR3 sequence reads: CASPPSYEQYF. DNA of the CDR3: TGTGCCAGCCCCCCTTCCTACGAGCAGTACTTC.

J is TRBJ1-3 and V is TRBV9; no definite D call. CDR1 is SGDLS, CDR2 YYNGEE, per germline. The length of the CDR3 is 14 residues. Trimming shortened V by 0 bases and J by 0 bases, and 4 bases separated the two germline ends. The CDR3: CASSVDFSGNTIYF. The DNA for the CDR3 is TGTGCCAGCAGCGTAGACTTCTCTGGAAACACCATATATTTT. The full variable domain, in which reference TRBV9 and TRBJ1-3 provide the parts outside the CDR3, is DSGVTQTPKHLITATGQRVTLRCSPRSGDLSVYWYQQSLDQGLQFLIQYYNGEERAKGNILERFSAQQFPDLHSELNLSSLELGDSALYFCASSVDFSGNTIYFGEGSWLTVV.

The chain couples TRBV5-1 to TRBJ1-4, with D uncertain. V was cut by 3 bases and J by 5 bases, with 11 bases left in between. Germline V gene data show CDR1 as SGHRS and CDR2 as YFSETQ. This CDR3 has 14 amino acids. The DNA of the CDR3 is TGCGCCAGCAGCTCACGGGCCCTAAATGAAAAACTGTTTTTT. This codes for CASSSRALNEKLFF.

The rearrangement joins TRBV4-1 to TRBJ2-2; D perhaps matches TRBD1 (5 bases). The CDR3 sequence is 15 residues long. Deletions cut 4 bases from V and 7 bases from J, with 16 bases between. The germline V gene has CDR1 MGHRA and CDR2 YSYEKL. The CDR3 reads CASSRFGPQGGELFF. The CDR3 nucleotides are TGCGCCAGCAGCCGCTTTGGGCCCCAGGGCGGGGAGCTGTTTTTT.

This clone was seen a few times. The V and J genes are TRBV5-1 and TRBJ1-6; a weak D match, TRBD1 (5 bases). This CDR3 region has 16 residues. Germline CDR1 SGHRS, CDR2 YFSETQ. V shed 4 bases and J shed 0 bases, with 11 bases lying between them. CDR3 in amino acids: CASSRAGGSYNSPLHF. For the CDR3, the DNA is TGCGCCAGCAGCCGCGCCGGGGGCTCCTATAATTCACCCCTCCACTTT.

The chain joins TRBV20-1 to TRBJ2-3, with TRBD2 matching 8 bases. J was trimmed by 8 bases and V by 6 bases; bases with no gene match: 4. CDR1 is DFQATT and CDR2 is SNEGSKA in the germline V gene (reference sequence). The CDR3 is 11 amino acids. The CDR3 here is CSAGTRGTQYF. In nucleotides, the CDR3 is TGCAGTGCAGGGACTAGGGGTACGCAGTATTTT.

This chain connects TRBV6-5 to TRBJ1-6; 7 bases match TRBD1. The junction had 11 bases not matched to a gene; V was cut back by 4 bases and J by 14 bases. The CDR3 totals 14 residues. Germline lookup yields CDR1 MNHEY and CDR2 SVGAGI. The CDR3 coding sequence is TGTGCCAGCAGTTTAGGACAGGAGAATTCGGCCCTCCACTTT. Translating gives CASSLGQENSALHF.

The V call is TRBV7-2, the J call TRBJ2-3; the D gene is possibly TRBD1 (6 bases). The germline V gene has CDR1 SGHTA and CDR2 FQGNSA. This CDR3 spans 12 amino acids. V was trimmed by 4 bases and J by 6 bases, leaving 8 bases between them. As DNA, the CDR3 is TGTGCCAGCAGCTCAGGGGTGGATACGCAGTATTTT. This translates into CASSSGVDTQYF.

The chain carries TRBV27 and TRBJ1-4; TRBD1 matches 7 bases. V shed 4 bases, J shed 1 base, and the junction held 3 bases outside the gene matches. In germline, CDR1 is MNHEY, CDR2 SMNVEV (reference sequence). The CDR3 extends over 15 amino acids. The CDR3 bases are TGTGCCAGCAGTTCTACAGGGGTAACTAATGAAAAACTGTTTTTT. Translated: CASSSTGVTNEKLFF.

The V gene is TRBV5-1, the J gene TRBJ2-1, with D uncertain. Germline CDR1 is SGHRS and CDR2 is YFSETQ. Trimming took off 0 bases at V and 2 bases at J, with 9 bases between the two ends. This CDR3 region has 15 residues. CDR3 region: CASSLASSAYNEQFF. The DNA of the CDR3 is TGCGCCAGCAGCTTGGCGTCTAGTGCCTACAATGAGCAGTTCTTC.